The clone carrying this T cell receptor (beta chain) was picked up many times. The target antigen is unknown. The data belong to a study of response to subunit inactivated influenza vaccine. Study-level results: Authors suggested each seasonal flu vaccination may recruit only limited numbers of new T cells.

TCRdb re-called the RT-PCR reads through MiXCR, storing one row per CDR3 protein. The repertoire includes hundreds of thousands of distinct CDR3 sequences, 10% to 11% of them detected once, and roughly 12% sits in the top ten. V dropped 5 bases and J dropped 0 bases, with 2 bases sitting between them. The CDR3 consists of 12 residues. The germline V gene has CDR1 SGHAT and CDR2 FQNNGV. The TCR sequence derives from a man aged 45-60 years who received an inactivated influenza vaccine. The sequencing used PBMCs from blood, collected about 6 weeks after vaccination. The chain carries TRBV11-2 and TRBJ1-5; unclear D gene. The CDR3 here is CASSGSNQPQHF. CDR3 DNA sequence: TGTGCCAGCAGCGGTAGCAATCAGCCCCAGCATTTT.